This T cell receptor (beta chain) originates from a study of T cells in Graves' hyperthyroidism and ophthalmopathy. Study background: Peripheral blood was collected at initial diagnosis, before any treatment.

The source material, RNA transcripts, was used to amplify TCR beta CDR3 regions. The HTBI primer set drove a first-round RT-PCR of the TCR CDR3. TCRdb ran MiXCR on the multiplex PCR reads and lists one entry per CDR3 protein. The table records 340,000 or so distinct CDR3 sequences, about 20% of them present only once. In this sample, this clonotype turned up many times. Per the germline V gene, CDR1 is SGHTA and CDR2 is FQGNSA. V was shortened by 1 base and J by 7 bases, with 8 bases between the two germline ends. The CDR3 spans 13 residues. Sample: blood. The chain combines TRBV7-2 with TRBJ2-1; D remains ambiguous. The clonotype comes from a woman aged 50 to 60 with Graves' hyperthyroidism. In nucleotides, the CDR3 is TGTGCCAGCAGCTTAGGTGGGGTAAATGAGCAGTTCTTC. It is translated as CASSLGGVNEQFF.